These 17 T cell receptor beta chains were all obtained from the same sample, sequenced in a study of shared clonotypes between healthy human individuals (dated by TCRdb to the early 2020s). Library creation used the immunoSEQ multiplex PCR assay. TCRdb re-hosts the immuneACCESS table, in-frame sequences only. Its copies lack some clones; in the studies checked, an unresolved V gene accounts for under half of them, and the cause for the rest is not known. The sample table contains approximately 620,000 clones; only one count was recorded for more than 95% of them. The biggest ten clones account for roughly 0.05% of the sample. Material: naive CD4+ T cells sorted from blood. Taken with the paper, the label for cell subset or site translates to: CD45RA+ positively selected. The receptors stem from a woman in her 30s in good health.

This chain's CDR3 is CASSRDSRTQYF. For the CDR3, the DNA is TGTGCCAGCAGCCGGGACAGTCGGACCCAGTACTTC. The chain links TRBV7-7 to TRBJ2-5; 7 bases line up with TRBD1. The CDR3 totals 12 residues. J gave up 7 bases and V 5 bases, and 4 bases lay outside the gene matches. The germline CDR1 and CDR2 sequences are SSHAT and FNYEAQ (reference sequence).

The chain has TRBV27 and TRBJ1-5; D is uncertain. Germline V gene data show CDR1 as MNHEY and CDR2 as SMNVEV (reference sequence). V lost 2 bases and J lost 9, with 14 bases in between. There are 14 residues in the CDR3. The CDR3 nucleotides are TGTGCCAGCAGTTTAGCGGCAGGTCTAATGCCCCAGCATTTT. Amino acid sequence: CASSLAAGLMPQHF.

The V and J genes are TRBV5-6 and TRBJ2-6; D is possibly TRBD1 (5 bases). V was cut by 2 bases and J by 1 base, with 7 bases left in between. The CDR3 contains 15 residues. Germline V gives CDR1 SGHDT, CDR2 YYEEEE. Here the CDR3 DNA reads TGTGCCAGCAGCTTTGGACATTCTGGGGCCAACGTCCTGACTTTC. Its protein is CASSFGHSGANVLTF.

The V call is TRBV2, the J call TRBJ2-1, with 10 positions matching TRBD2. This CDR3 comprises 15 residues. V shed 7 bases, J shed 7 bases, and the junction held 10 bases outside the gene matches. Germline V lookup: CDR1 SNHLY, CDR2 FYNNEI. CDR3 residues: CASIQTSGIPNEQFF. CDR3 bases: TGTGCCAGCATTCAAACTAGCGGGATTCCTAATGAGCAGTTCTTC.

This chain connects TRBV10-3 to TRBJ2-7; D tentatively reads TRBD1 or TRBD2 (6 bases each). Germline loops: CDR1 ENHRY, CDR2 SYGVKD. The CDR3 is 16 amino acids. Trimming removed 2 bases from V and 2 bases from J, with 16 bases in between. CDR3 in DNA: TGTGCCATCAGTGAGCCAGGGGCGGAGGGAACCTACGAGCAGTACTTC. It translates to CAISEPGAEGTYEQYF.

The rearrangement links TRBV5-1 to TRBJ2-7, with D perhaps TRBD1 or TRBD2 (5 bases each). Germline V gives CDR1 SGHRS, CDR2 YFSETQ. The V end lost 2 bases, the J end lost 4 bases, and 10 bases lay between the germline ends. The CDR3 runs to 13 residues. This CDR3 reads CASSFGEGYEQYF. Written as DNA, the CDR3 is TGCGCCAGCAGCTTCGGCGAGGGGTACGAGCAGTACTTC. Full variable domain (outside the CDR3, taken from reference TRBV5-1 and TRBJ2-7): KAGVTQTPRYLIKTRGQQVTLSCSPISGHRSVSWYQQTPGQGLQFLFEYFSETQRNKGNFPGRFSGRQFSNSRSEMNVSTLELGDSALYLCASSFGEGYEQYFGPGTRLTVT.

The genes are TRBV11-3 and TRBJ2-1; D ambiguous. CDR1 and CDR2 (germline): SGHNT, YENEEA. Trimming took off 5 bases at V and 8 bases at J, with 13 bases between the two ends. The CDR3 loop spans 13 amino acids. CDR3 DNA: TGTGCCAGCAGCCCTTTGACTGGAGATGAGCAGTTCTTC. Protein: CASSPLTGDEQFF.

The V gene is TRBV19, the J gene TRBJ2-4; D possibly corresponds to TRBD2 (6 bases). Looked up from germline, CDR1 is LNHDA and CDR2 is SQIVND (reference sequence). This CDR3 comprises 17 residues. Trimming left V 4 bases short and J 0 bases short, with 16 bases between. CDR3 amino acids: CASSTGQSGLAKNIQYF. CDR3 bases: TGTGCCAGTAGTACAGGGCAGTCGGGACTAGCCAAAAACATTCAGTACTTC.

Only one count was recorded for this clone. This sequence joins TRBV5-8 and TRBJ2-2; weak D call: TRBD1 (5 bases). Germline V gives CDR1 SGHTS, CDR2 YDEGEE. Trimming took off 0 bases at V and 7 bases at J, with 19 bases between the two ends. The CDR3 has 17 amino acids. For the CDR3, the DNA is TGTGCCAGCAGCTTGGGAATCCAAGGGGTTTTTAGCGGGGAGCTGTTTTTT. This codes for CASSLGIQGVFSGELFF.

The chain links TRBV6-5 to TRBJ2-7; 7 nucleotides line up with TRBD1. This CDR3 has 16 amino acids. V was clipped by 0 bases and J by 5 bases; unmatched bases: 10. Looked up from germline, CDR1 is MNHEY and CDR2 is SVGAGI. In nucleotides, the CDR3 is TGTGCCAGCAGTTACTCTCCTCCGGGACAGAGCCACGAGCAGTACTTC. This sequence encodes CASSYSPPGQSHEQYF.

This sequence joins TRBV18 and TRBJ1-2; 10 bases fit TRBD1. Germline V lookup: CDR1 KGHSH, CDR2 LQKENI. The length of the CDR3 is 18 residues. With 3 bases clipped from V and 6 bases from J, the junction kept 16 bases outside the gene matches. In nucleotides, the CDR3 is TGTGCCAGCTCACCGCCGGGACAGGGGCCGCTTAGTGTCCATGGCTACACCTTC. Protein product: CASSPPGQGPLSVHGYTF.

The chain links TRBV9 to TRBJ2-1, with 8 positions matching TRBD1. V was pared by 0 bases and J by 3 bases, with 5 bases of the junction left unmatched. This CDR3 spans 16 amino acids. CDR1 is SGDLS and CDR2 is YYNGEE in the germline V gene. The CDR3 sequence: CASSVAGTGYYNEQFF. CDR3 nucleotide sequence: TGTGCCAGCAGCGTAGCCGGGACAGGCTACTACAATGAGCAGTTCTTC.

The rearrangement joins TRBV5-6 to TRBJ2-7; D might be TRBD1 or TRBD2, each matching 5 bases. The V end lost 0 bases, the J end lost 5 bases, and 15 bases lay between the germline ends. The CDR3 has 15 residues. The V gene's germline CDR1 is SGHDT and CDR2 YYEEEE. This chain's CDR3 is CASSLGVPVGDEQYF. CDR3 nucleotide sequence: TGTGCCAGCAGCTTGGGCGTCCCCGTGGGGGACGAGCAGTACTTC.

The chain links TRBV7-3 to TRBJ2-3; D uncertain. V lost 4 bases and J lost 3, with 11 bases in between. CDR1 and CDR2 (germline): SGHTA, FQGTGA. The CDR3 totals 14 residues. As DNA, the CDR3 is TGTGCCAGCAGCTGGAGAGCAATGACAGATACGCAGTATTTT. This translates into CASSWRAMTDTQYF.

This chain links TRBV7-7 with TRBJ1-2; D uncertain. Germline-derived CDR1 and CDR2 are SSHAT and FNYEAQ (reference sequence). V was shortened by 1 base and J by 4 bases, with 16 bases between the two germline ends. This CDR3 is 16 amino acids long. CDR3 DNA sequence: TGTGCCAGCAGCTTAGTACCACGGAGGCAGAGCTATGGCTACACCTTC. Its translation: CASSLVPRRQSYGYTF.

The CDR3 DNA reads TGCGCCAGCAGCTTCATTAGACAGGACGGGGAGCAGTTCTTC. Protein product: CASSFIRQDGEQFF. The chain uses TRBV5-1 and TRBJ2-1; tentative D call: TRBD1 (6 bases). Germline values: CDR1 SGHRS, CDR2 YFSETQ. Between the trimmed V and J ends, which lost 2 bases and 10 bases, there was a span of 16 bases. CDR3 size: 14 residues. The full variable domain, completed using reference TRBV5-1 and TRBJ2-1, is KAGVTQTPRYLIKTRGQQVTLSCSPISGHRSVSWYQQTPGQGLQFLFEYFSETQRNKGNFPGRFSGRQFSNSRSEMNVSTLELGDSALYLCASSFIRQDGEQFFGPGTRLTVL.

V is TRBV27 and J is TRBJ2-2, with D maybe TRBD2 (5 bases). The CDR3 is 15 amino acids. The V end was cut by 5 bases, the J end by 6 bases, with 16 bases between. Germline CDR1 reads MNHEY; CDR2 reads SMNVEV (reference sequence). The CDR3 coding sequence is TGTGCCAGCAGTGTGACTAATGTTGCGTCCGGGGAGCTGTTTTTT. Its protein is CASSVTNVASGELFF.